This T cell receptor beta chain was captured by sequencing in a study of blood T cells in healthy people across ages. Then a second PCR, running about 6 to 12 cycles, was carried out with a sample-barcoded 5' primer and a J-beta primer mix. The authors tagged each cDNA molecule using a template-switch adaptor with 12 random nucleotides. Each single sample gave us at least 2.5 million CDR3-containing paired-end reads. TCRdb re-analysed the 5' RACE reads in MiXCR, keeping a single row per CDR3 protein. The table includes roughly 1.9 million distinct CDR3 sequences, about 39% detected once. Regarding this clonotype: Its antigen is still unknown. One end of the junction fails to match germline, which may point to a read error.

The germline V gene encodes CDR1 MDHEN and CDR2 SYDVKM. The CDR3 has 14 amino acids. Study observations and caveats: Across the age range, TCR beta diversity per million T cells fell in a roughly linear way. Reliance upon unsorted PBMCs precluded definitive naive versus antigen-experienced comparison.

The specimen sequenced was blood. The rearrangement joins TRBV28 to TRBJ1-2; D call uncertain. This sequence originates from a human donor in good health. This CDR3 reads CASNNPGTVYGYAF. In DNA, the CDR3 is TGTGCCAGCAATAATCCGGGAACAGTCTATGGCTACGCCTTC.